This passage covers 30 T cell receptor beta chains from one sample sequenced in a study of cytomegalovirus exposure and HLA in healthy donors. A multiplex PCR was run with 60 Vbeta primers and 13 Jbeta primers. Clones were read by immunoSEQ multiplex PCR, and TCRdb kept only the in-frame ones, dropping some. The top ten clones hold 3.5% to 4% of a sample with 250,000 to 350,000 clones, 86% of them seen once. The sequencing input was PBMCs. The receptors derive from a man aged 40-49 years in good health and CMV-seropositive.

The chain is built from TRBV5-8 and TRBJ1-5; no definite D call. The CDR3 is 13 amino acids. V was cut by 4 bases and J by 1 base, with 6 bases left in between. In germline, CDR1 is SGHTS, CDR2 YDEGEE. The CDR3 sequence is CASSRVSNQPQHF. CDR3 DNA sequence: TGTGCCAGCAGCCGGGTAAGCAATCAGCCCCAGCATTTT.

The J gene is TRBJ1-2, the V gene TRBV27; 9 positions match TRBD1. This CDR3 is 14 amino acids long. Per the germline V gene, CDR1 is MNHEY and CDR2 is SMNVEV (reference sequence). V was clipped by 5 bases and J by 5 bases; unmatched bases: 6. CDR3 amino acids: CASSLTGGWYGYTF. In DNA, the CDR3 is TGTGCCAGCAGTCTAACAGGGGGCTGGTATGGCTACACCTTC.

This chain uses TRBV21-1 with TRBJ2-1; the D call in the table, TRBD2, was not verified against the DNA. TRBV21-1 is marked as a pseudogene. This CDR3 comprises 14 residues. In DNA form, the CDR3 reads TGTGCCATCTCCGGGACTCTGCGGGGCAATGAGCAGTTCTTC. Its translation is CAISGTLRGNEQFF.

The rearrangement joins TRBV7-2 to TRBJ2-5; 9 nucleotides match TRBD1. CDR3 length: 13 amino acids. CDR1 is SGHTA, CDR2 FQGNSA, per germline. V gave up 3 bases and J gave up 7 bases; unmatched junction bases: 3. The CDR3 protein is CASSLTGGGTQYF. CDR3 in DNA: TGTGCCAGCAGCTTGACAGGGGGTGGGACCCAGTACTTC.

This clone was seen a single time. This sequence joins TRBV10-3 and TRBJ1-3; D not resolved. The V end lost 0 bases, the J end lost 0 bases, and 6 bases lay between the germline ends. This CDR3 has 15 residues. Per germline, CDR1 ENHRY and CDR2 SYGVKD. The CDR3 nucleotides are TGTGCCATCAGTGAGTCGGGCTCCTCTGGAAACACCATATATTTT. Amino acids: CAISESGSSGNTIYF.

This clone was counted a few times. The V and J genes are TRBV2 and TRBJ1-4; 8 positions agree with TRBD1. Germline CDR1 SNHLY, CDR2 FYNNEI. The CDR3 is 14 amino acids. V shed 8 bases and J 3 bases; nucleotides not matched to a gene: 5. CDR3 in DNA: TGTGCCAGCGTCGGGACAGGTGCTAATGAAAAACTGTTTTTT. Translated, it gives CASVGTGANEKLFF.

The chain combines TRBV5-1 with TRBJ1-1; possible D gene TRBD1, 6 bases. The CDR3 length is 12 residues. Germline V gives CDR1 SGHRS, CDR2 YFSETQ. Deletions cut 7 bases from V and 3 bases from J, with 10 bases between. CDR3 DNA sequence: TGCGCCAGCGGAGCAGGGGACACTGAAGCTTTCTTT. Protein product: CASGAGDTEAFF.

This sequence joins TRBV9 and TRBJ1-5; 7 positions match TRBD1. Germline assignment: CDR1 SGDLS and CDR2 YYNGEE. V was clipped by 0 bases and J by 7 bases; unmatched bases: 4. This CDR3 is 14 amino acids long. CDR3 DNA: TGTGCCAGCAGCGTAGGCCCAGGGGGGCAGCCCCAGCATTTT. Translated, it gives CASSVGPGGQPQHF. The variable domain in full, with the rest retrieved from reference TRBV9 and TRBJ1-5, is DSGVTQTPKHLITATGQRVTLRCSPRSGDLSVYWYQQSLDQGLQFLIQYYNGEERAKGNILERFSAQQFPDLHSELNLSSLELGDSALYFCASSVGPGGQPQHFGDGTRLSIL.

The CDR3 loop reads CASSLRLGTQTYEQYF. In nucleotides, the CDR3 is TGTGCCAGCAGTCTTCGCTTGGGGACACAAACCTACGAGCAGTACTTC. J is TRBJ2-7 and V is TRBV28; the D gene is possibly TRBD1 (6 bases). Deletions cut 5 bases from V and 2 bases from J, with 19 bases between. This CDR3 has 16 residues. CDR1 is MDHEN and CDR2 is SYDVKM in the germline V gene.

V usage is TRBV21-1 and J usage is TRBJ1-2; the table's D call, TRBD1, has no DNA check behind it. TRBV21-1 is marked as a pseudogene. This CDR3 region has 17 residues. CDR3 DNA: TGTGCCAGCAGCAAAGGGGTATCAGGGCGGACAAACTATGGCTACACCTTC. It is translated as CASSKGVSGRTNYGYTF.

CDR3 region: CAISSKDYEQYF. The CDR3 DNA follows: TGTGCCATCAGTTCTAAAGACTACGAGCAGTACTTC. The chain employs TRBV10-3 and TRBJ2-7; D remains unclear. V gave up 5 bases and J gave up 3 bases, with 8 bases separating them. Germline V gives CDR1 ENHRY, CDR2 SYGVKD. The CDR3 runs to 12 residues.

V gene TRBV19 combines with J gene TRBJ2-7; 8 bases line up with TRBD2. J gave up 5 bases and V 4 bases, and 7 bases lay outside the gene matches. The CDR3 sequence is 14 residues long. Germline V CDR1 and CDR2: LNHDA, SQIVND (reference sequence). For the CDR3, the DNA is TGTGCCAGTAGTAGGGGGACTAGAGACGACGAGCAGTACTTC. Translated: CASSRGTRDDEQYF.

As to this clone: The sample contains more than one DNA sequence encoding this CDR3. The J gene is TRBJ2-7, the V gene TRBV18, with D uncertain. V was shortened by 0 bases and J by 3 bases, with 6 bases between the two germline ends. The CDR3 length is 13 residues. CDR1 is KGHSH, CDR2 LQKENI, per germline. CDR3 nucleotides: TGTGCCAGCTCACCACCGTCCAGCTACGAGCAGTACTTC. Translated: CASSPPSSYEQYF.

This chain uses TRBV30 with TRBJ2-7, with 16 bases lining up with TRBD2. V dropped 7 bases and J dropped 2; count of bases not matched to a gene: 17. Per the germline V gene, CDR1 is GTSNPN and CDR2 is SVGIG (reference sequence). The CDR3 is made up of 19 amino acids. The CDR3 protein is CALGWSSGTSGRGTYEQYF. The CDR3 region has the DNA TGTGCCTTGGGGTGGTCTTCCGGGACTAGCGGGAGGGGGACCTACGAGCAGTACTTC. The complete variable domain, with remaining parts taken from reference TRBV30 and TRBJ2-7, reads SQTIHQWPATLVQPVGSPLSLECTVEGTSNPNLYWYRQAAGRGLQLLFYSVGIGQISSEVPQNLSASRPQDRQFILSSKKLLLSDSGFYLCALGWSSGTSGRGTYEQYFGPGTRLTVT.

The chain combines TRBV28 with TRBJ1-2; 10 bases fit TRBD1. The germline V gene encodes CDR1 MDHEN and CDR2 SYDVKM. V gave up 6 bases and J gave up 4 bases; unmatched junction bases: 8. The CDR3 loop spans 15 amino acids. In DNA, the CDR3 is TGTGCCAGCAGGGGACAGGGGCCGCCAGCCTATGGCTACACCTTC. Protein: CASRGQGPPAYGYTF.

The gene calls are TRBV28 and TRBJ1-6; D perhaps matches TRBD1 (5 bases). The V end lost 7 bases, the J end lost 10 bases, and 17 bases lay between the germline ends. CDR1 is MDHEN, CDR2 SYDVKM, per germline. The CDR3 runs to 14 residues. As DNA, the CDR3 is TGTGCCAGCACCCCCGGGACCGCGGGGTCACCCCTCCACTTT. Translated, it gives CASTPGTAGSPLHF.

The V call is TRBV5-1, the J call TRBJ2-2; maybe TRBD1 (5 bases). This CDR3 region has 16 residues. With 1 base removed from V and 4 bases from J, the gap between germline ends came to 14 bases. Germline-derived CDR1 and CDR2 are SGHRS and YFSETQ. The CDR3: CASSLWGPLSTGELFF. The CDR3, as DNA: TGCGCCAGCAGCTTGTGGGGCCCACTAAGCACCGGGGAGCTGTTTTTT.

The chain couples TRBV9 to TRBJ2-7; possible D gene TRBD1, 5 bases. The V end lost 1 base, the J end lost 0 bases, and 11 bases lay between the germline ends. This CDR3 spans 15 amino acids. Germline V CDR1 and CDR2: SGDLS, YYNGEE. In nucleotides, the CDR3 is TGTGCCAGCAGCGTACAGGGCTCCGGCTCCTACGAGCAGTACTTC. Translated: CASSVQGSGSYEQYF.

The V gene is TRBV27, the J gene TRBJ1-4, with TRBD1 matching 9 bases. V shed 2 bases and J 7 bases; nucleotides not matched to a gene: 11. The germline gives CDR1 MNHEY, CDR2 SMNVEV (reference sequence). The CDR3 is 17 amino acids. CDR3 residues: CASSLIPGGQGREKLFF. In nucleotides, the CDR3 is TGTGCCAGCAGTTTAATCCCCGGGGGACAGGGTCGTGAAAAACTGTTTTTT.

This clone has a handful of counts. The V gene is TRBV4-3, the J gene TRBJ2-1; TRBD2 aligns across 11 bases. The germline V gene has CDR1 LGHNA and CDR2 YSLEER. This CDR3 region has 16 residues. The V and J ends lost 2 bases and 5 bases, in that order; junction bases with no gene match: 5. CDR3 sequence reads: CASSQTSGGLNNEQFF. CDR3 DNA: TGCGCCAGCAGCCAAACTAGCGGGGGTTTGAACAATGAGCAGTTCTTC.

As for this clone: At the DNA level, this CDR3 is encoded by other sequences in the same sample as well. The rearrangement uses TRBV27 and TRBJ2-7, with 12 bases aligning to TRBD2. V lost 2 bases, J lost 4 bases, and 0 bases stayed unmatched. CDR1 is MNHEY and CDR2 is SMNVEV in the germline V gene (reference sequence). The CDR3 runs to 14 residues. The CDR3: CASSLLAGGYEQYF. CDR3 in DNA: TGTGCCAGCAGTTTACTAGCGGGAGGGTACGAGCAGTACTTC.

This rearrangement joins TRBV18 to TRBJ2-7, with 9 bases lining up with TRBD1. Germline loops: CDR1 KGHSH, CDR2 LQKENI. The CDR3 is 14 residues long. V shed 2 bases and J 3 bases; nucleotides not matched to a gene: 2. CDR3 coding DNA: TGTGCCAGCTCACCAGACAGGGGGGGCTACGAGCAGTACTTC. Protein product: CASSPDRGGYEQYF.

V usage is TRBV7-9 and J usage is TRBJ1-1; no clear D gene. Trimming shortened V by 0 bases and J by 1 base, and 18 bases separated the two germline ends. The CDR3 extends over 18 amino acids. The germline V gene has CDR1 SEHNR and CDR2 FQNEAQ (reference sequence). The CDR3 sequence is CASSLARRREEGNTEAFF. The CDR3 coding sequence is TGTGCCAGCAGCTTAGCGCGGCGCCGGGAGGAAGGGAACACTGAAGCTTTCTTT.

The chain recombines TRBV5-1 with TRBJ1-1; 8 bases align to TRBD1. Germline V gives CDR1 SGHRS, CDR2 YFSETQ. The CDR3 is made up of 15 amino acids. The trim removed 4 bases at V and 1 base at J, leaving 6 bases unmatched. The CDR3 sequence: CASSPTTGENTEAFF. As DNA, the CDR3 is TGCGCCAGCAGCCCGACGACAGGGGAGAACACTGAAGCTTTCTTT.

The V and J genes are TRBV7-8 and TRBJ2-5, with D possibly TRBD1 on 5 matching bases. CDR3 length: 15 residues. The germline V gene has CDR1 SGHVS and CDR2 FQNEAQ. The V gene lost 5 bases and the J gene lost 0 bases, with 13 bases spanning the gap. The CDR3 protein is CASSTTRADQETQYF. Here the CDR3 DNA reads TGTGCCAGCAGCACCACCAGGGCAGACCAAGAGACCCAGTACTTC.

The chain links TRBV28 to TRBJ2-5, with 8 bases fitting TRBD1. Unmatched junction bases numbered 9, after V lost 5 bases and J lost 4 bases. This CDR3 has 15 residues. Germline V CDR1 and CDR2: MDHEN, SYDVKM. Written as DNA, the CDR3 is TGTGCCAGCAGTCGCGGGACAGGTCAGGGAGAGACCCAGTACTTC. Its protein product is CASSRGTGQGETQYF.

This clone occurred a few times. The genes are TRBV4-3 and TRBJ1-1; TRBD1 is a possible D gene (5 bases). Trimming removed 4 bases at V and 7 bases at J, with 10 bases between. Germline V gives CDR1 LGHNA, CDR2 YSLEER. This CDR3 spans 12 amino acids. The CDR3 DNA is TGCGCCAGCAGCCGGCTCGGGGGTGAAGCTTTCTTT. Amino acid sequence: CASSRLGGEAFF.

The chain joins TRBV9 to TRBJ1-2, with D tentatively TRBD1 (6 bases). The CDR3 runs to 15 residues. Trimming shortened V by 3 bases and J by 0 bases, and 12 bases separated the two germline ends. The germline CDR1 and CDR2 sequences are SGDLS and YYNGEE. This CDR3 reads CASSGRTEANYGYTF. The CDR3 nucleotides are TGTGCCAGCAGCGGGAGGACAGAGGCTAACTATGGCTACACCTTC. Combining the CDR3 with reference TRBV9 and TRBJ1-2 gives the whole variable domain DSGVTQTPKHLITATGQRVTLRCSPRSGDLSVYWYQQSLDQGLQFLIQYYNGEERAKGNILERFSAQQFPDLHSELNLSSLELGDSALYFCASSGRTEANYGYTFGSGTRLTVV.

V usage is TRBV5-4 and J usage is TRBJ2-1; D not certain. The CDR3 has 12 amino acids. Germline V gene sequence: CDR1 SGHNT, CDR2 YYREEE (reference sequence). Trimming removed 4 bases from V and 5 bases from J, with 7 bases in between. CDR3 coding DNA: TGTGCCAGCAGCCCACTTGACAATGAGCAGTTCTTC. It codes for CASSPLDNEQFF.

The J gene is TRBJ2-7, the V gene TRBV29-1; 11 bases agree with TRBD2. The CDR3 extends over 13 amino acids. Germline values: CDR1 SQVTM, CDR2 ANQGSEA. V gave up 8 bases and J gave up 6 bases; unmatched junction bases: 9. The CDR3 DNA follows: TGCAGCTCAACCGGGACTAGCGGCGGCGAGCAGTACTTC. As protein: CSSTGTSGGEQYF.